The clone carrying this T cell receptor beta chain is medium-sized in the sample. MiXCR, run by TCRdb on the reads, gives a single entry per CDR3 protein. The sample holds some 2,200 distinct CDR3 sequences, 20% to 25% seen once. This sample was included in a study of lung T cells in sarcoidosis with Löfgren's syndrome. The CDR3 has 14 amino acids. Germline loops: CDR1 MNHNY, CDR2 SVGAGI (reference sequence). V was pared by 2 bases and J by 3 bases, with 8 bases between. The origin of this receptor is a human donor with sarcoidosis (Löfgren's syndrome or another form), or a control subject (not recorded which). The chain joins TRBV6-6 to TRBJ2-1, with D uncertain. Input material: CD4+ T cells from bronchoalveolar lavage. CDR3 amino acids: CASSYHSIYNEQFF. The CDR3 region has the DNA TGTGCCAGCAGTTACCACAGCATCTACAATGAGCAGTTCTTC.